The 17 T cell receptor beta chains below were found in one sample sequenced in a study of T cell repertoires in cytomegalovirus infection. TCRdb reprocessed the reads with MiXCR, giving one entry per CDR3 protein. The sample records around 770,000 distinct CDR3 sequences, 25% to 35% being singletons. These receptors lack a known antigen. The sample was cultured CD8+ T cells from PBMCs, taken from culture after CMV antigen stimulation. Source of these receptors: a human donor in good health (CMV status not recorded). Some clones in this sample may be carry-over from other donors' samples.

Only a few counts were recorded for this clonotype. This chain links TRBV4-3 with TRBJ2-3; 15 positions agree with TRBD2. V lost 0 bases to trimming and J lost 8 bases; unmatched junction nucleotides: 9. The CDR3 contains 18 residues. Germline loops: CDR1 LGHNA, CDR2 YSLEER. Here the CDR3 reads CASSQDRTSGGAMGTQYF. In nucleotides, the CDR3 is TGCGCCAGCAGCCAAGATCGGACTAGCGGGGGGGCGATGGGTACGCAGTATTTT.

This clonotype was detected many times. The rearrangement uses TRBV12-5 and TRBJ1-1; no firm D call. The V gene's germline CDR1 is LGHNT and CDR2 FRNRAP. CDR3 size: 13 residues. The ends were cut back, 1 base at V and 0 bases at J, with 3 bases in the middle. CDR3 in amino acids: CASGLGVNTEAFF. CDR3 coding DNA: TGTGCTAGTGGTTTGGGAGTGAACACTGAAGCTTTCTTT.

This clonotype was recorded a few times. V usage is TRBV7-9 and J usage is TRBJ1-2; perhaps TRBD1 as D (6 bases). Trimming pared 5 bases from V and 6 bases from J, leaving 16 bases between. The CDR3 consists of 14 residues. Germline V gene data show CDR1 as SEHNR and CDR2 as FQNEAQ (reference sequence). CDR3 sequence: CASSPPGTLDGYTF. The CDR3 DNA sequence: TGTGCCAGCAGCCCGCCCGGGACACTGGATGGCTACACCTTC.

This clonotype was counted ten times or more. The chain combines TRBV7-6 with TRBJ2-5; tentatively, D is TRBD2 (6 bases). CDR3 length equals 15 residues. In germline, CDR1 is SGHVS, CDR2 FNYEAQ. V was shortened by 1 base and J by 2 bases, with 11 bases between the two germline ends. The CDR3 is CASSLVADPQETQYF. The CDR3 DNA follows: TGTGCCAGCAGCTTAGTAGCGGACCCGCAAGAGACCCAGTACTTC.

The V and J genes are TRBV11-3 and TRBJ2-3, with D tentatively TRBD2 (5 bases). The CDR3 length is 14 residues. Trimming shortened V by 6 bases and J by 2 bases, and 12 bases separated the two germline ends. Germline assignment: CDR1 SGHNT and CDR2 YENEEA. The CDR3 DNA reads TGTGCCAGCAGTTCAGAGGACTCCACAGATACGCAGTATTTT. It translates to CASSSEDSTDTQYF.

This clonotype appeared many times. The rearrangement links TRBV7-2 to TRBJ1-5; D remains ambiguous. The V and J ends lost 3 bases and 1 base respectively, with 16 bases between them. The germline CDR1 and CDR2 sequences are SGHTA and FQGNSA. This CDR3 spans 17 amino acids. CDR3 sequence: CASSLVYRVGSNQPQHF. The CDR3 DNA follows: TGTGCCAGCAGCTTGGTGTATAGGGTAGGCAGCAATCAGCCCCAGCATTTT.

The chain links TRBV5-4 to TRBJ2-3; 9 bases agree with TRBD2. Trimming removed 2 bases from V and 2 bases from J; junction bases left unmatched: 9. The V gene's germline CDR1 is SGHNT and CDR2 YYREEE (reference sequence). The CDR3 consists of 17 residues. CDR3 coding DNA: TGTGCCAGCAGCTTTACACCGGGACTAGCCCCCACAGATACGCAGTATTTT. As protein: CASSFTPGLAPTDTQYF.

The genes are TRBV4-3 and TRBJ2-1, with D perhaps TRBD1 or TRBD2 (7 bases each). The CDR3 covers 16 residues. Trimming cost V 0 bases and J 3 bases, with 12 bases left between them. Germline CDR1 reads LGHNA; CDR2 reads YSLEER. The CDR3 DNA sequence: TGCGCCAGCAGCCAAGAGGGAGGGGGCGACTACAATGAGCAGTTCTTC. Amino acids: CASSQEGGGDYNEQFF.

This clonotype was recorded at least ten times. The chain employs TRBV7-6 and TRBJ2-2; a weak D match, TRBD1 (5 bases). This CDR3 is built from 19 residues. The germline gives CDR1 SGHVS, CDR2 FNYEAQ. V was clipped by 1 base and J by 3 bases, with 21 bases between them. CDR3 DNA sequence: TGTGCCAGCAGCTTAGTTTGGACATTTGACAGATCGGACACCGGGGAGCTGTTTTTT. Its protein product is CASSLVWTFDRSDTGELFF.

To note about this clonotype: It may be a read error: a sequence one base away is much more abundant. The V call is TRBV13, the J call TRBJ1-4, with 9 bases aligning to TRBD1. Trimming at V came to 4 bases and at J to 5 bases, leaving 2 bases not matched to a gene. Germline V gives CDR1 PRHDT, CDR2 FYEKMQ (reference sequence). CDR3 length equals 14 residues. The CDR3 DNA reads as TGTGCCAGCAGCTCCGGGACAGGGAATGAAAAACTGTTTTTT. Translating gives CASSSGTGNEKLFF.

The rearrangement joins TRBV12-5 to TRBJ1-1; D unresolved. The CDR3 is made up of 13 amino acids. V gave up 3 bases and J gave up 0 bases, with 5 bases separating them. Germline V gene sequence: CDR1 LGHNT, CDR2 FRNRAP. The CDR3 sequence is CASGFGMNTEAFF. The CDR3 DNA follows: TGTGCTAGTGGTTTTGGGATGAACACTGAAGCTTTCTTT.

This clonotype was found many times. This CDR3 is CATQGGGFDYGYTF. CDR3 coding DNA: TGTGCCACACAAGGAGGGGGATTTGACTATGGCTACACCTTC. The chain joins TRBV6-2 or TRBV6-3 to TRBJ1-2, with D possibly matching TRBD1 (6 bases). CDR3 length equals 14 residues. The V gene lost 10 bases and the J gene lost 3 bases, with 18 bases spanning the gap. Germline CDR1 is MNHEY and CDR2 is SVGEGT.

This clonotype was detected many times. The chain couples TRBV18 to TRBJ2-7, with D possibly matching TRBD2 (5 bases). The CDR3 has 11 residues. The germline V gene encodes CDR1 KGHSH and CDR2 LQKENI. The V end was cut by 8 bases, the J end by 3 bases, with 8 bases between. The CDR3 loop is CASRGYYEQYV. As DNA, the CDR3 is TGTGCCAGCCGGGGTTACTACGAGCAGTACGTC.

The chain employs TRBV27 and TRBJ1-1, with a weak D call TRBD1 (5 bases). Germline CDR1 and CDR2: MNHEY and SMNVEV (reference sequence). The V gene lost 5 bases and the J gene lost 4 bases, with 23 bases spanning the gap. The CDR3 covers 17 residues. The CDR3: CASSPPWEGSLGTEAFF. DNA for the CDR3: TGTGCCAGCAGTCCCCCCTGGGAGGGGTCTCTGGGCACTGAAGCTTTCTTT.

This clonotype appeared many times. The rearrangement links TRBV7-9 to TRBJ1-1; D perhaps matches TRBD1 (5 bases). The CDR3 spans 14 residues. Germline CDR1 and CDR2: SEHNR and FQNEAQ (reference sequence). Trimming left V 5 bases short and J 1 base short, with 11 bases between. The CDR3 region is CASSLQGTNTEAFF. The CDR3 DNA is TGTGCCAGCAGCCTACAAGGGACGAACACTGAAGCTTTCTTT.

This chain connects TRBV4-3 to TRBJ2-1, with D possibly TRBD1 on 6 matching bases. The CDR3 length is 13 residues. CDR1 LGHNA and CDR2 YSLEER come from the germline V gene. V lost 5 bases and J 8 bases, leaving 13 bases between the germline ends. DNA of the CDR3: TGCGCCAGCAGCGCCTTCAGGGGCGATGAGCAGTTCTTC. Encoded protein: CASSAFRGDEQFF.

The genes are TRBV7-6 and TRBJ2-3; D may be TRBD1 (6 bases). Germline V CDR1 and CDR2: SGHVS, FNYEAQ. This CDR3 has 15 residues. Trimming cost V 3 bases and J 0 bases, with 10 bases left between them. The CDR3 nucleotides are TGTGCCAGCAGCTTCACAGACAGGAGCACAGATACGCAGTATTTT. Protein product: CASSFTDRSTDTQYF.